This T cell receptor beta chain is drawn from a study of early T cells in non-severe SARS-CoV-2 infection. The CDR3 contains 14 residues. Germline V gene sequence: CDR1 SGHRS, CDR2 YFSETQ. V gave up 4 bases and J gave up 4 bases, with 14 bases separating them. Individual cDNA molecules each received unique molecular identifiers attached to them. TCRdb redid the calling of the 5' RACE reads with MiXCR, one entry per CDR3 protein. Among about 64,000 distinct CDR3 sequences, over 10% were seen once, and the ten largest hold around 4.2%. The sequencing input was whole blood. The J gene is TRBJ2-5, the V gene TRBV5-1; weak D call: TRBD1 (6 bases). The origin of this receptor is an adult who was a healthcare worker with PCR-confirmed SARS-CoV-2 infection or an uninfected control (not recorded which). CDR3 sequence: CASSPTGLGETQYF. CDR3 in DNA: TGCGCCAGCAGCCCTACAGGGTTGGGAGAGACCCAGTACTTC. The full variable domain, its missing parts supplied by reference TRBV5-1 and TRBJ2-5, is KAGVTQTPRYLIKTRGQQVTLSCSPISGHRSVSWYQQTPGQGLQFLFEYFSETQRNKGNFPGRFSGRQFSNSRSEMNVSTLELGDSALYLCASSPTGLGETQYFGPGTRLLVL.